Shown below are 14 T cell receptor beta chains from a single sample sequenced in a study of blood T cell repertoires in COVID-19. The protocol was immunoSEQ multiplex PCR, while the TCRdb copy is restricted to in-frame clones and leaves out a portion. The table has around 200,000 clones, 85% to 90% seen once; the top ten hold over 2%. The sample taken for sequencing was peripheral blood. The receptors were gathered from a woman aged 45-65 years with acute or convalescent COVID-19.

This rearrangement joins TRBV6-6 to TRBJ1-5, with 7 nucleotides matching TRBD1. Germline CDR1 reads MNHNY; CDR2 reads SVGAGI (reference sequence). Trimming removed 7 bases from V and 5 bases from J; junction bases left unmatched: 2. There are 12 residues in the CDR3. The CDR3 DNA reads TGTGCCAGCAAGGGGGCGGATCAGCCCCAGCATTTT. It codes for CASKGADQPQHF.

The chain employs TRBV19 and TRBJ2-4; 8 nucleotides match TRBD2. Trimming at V came to 8 bases and at J to 7 bases, leaving 19 bases not matched to a gene. Per the germline V gene, CDR1 is LNHDA and CDR2 is SQIVND (reference sequence). The CDR3 has 17 residues. CDR3 DNA sequence: TGTGCCAGTTCCAGCGGGATCATTAGCGGGACGAGCAACATTCAGTACTTC. Amino acid sequence: CASSSGIISGTSNIQYF.

The chain combines TRBV5-4 with TRBJ2-1, with 9 bases fitting TRBD1. V was pared by 4 bases and J by 5 bases, with 7 bases of the junction left unmatched. The CDR3 contains 15 residues. The V gene's germline CDR1 is SGHNT and CDR2 YYREEE (reference sequence). The CDR3 nucleotides read TGTGCCAGCAGCCGAAGACAGGGGGGAGACAATGAGCAGTTCTTC. Translation: CASSRRQGGDNEQFF.

This chain joins TRBV6-1 and TRBJ2-7; 9 bases agree with TRBD2. V lost 3 bases and J lost 6; bases outside the gene matches: 6. The CDR3 is made up of 14 amino acids. Germline CDR1 reads MNHNS; CDR2 reads SASEGT. The CDR3 sequence is CASSEVIAGAEQYF. The DNA of the CDR3 is TGTGCCAGCAGTGAGGTGATAGCGGGAGCCGAGCAGTACTTC.

The genes are TRBV7-8 and TRBJ2-5; D is uncertain. Germline assignment: CDR1 SGHVS and CDR2 FQNEAQ. The CDR3 loop spans 10 amino acids. Trimming removed 8 bases at V and 3 bases at J, with 4 bases between. DNA for the CDR3: TGTGCCAGCGGAGAAGAGACCCAGTACTTC. Translated, it gives CASGEETQYF.

Regarding this clone: The junction differs from germline at one of its ends, possibly a read error. This chain uses TRBV6-5 with TRBJ2-1; D gene uncertain. The CDR3 length is 11 residues. Germline V gene lookup returns CDR1 MNHEY and CDR2 SVGAGI. The CDR3 DNA follows: TGTGCCACCAGTCCGTACAATGAGCAGTTCTTC. Translated: CATSPYNEQFF.

The chain carries TRBV7-2 and TRBJ1-2; maybe TRBD1 (5 bases). The V and J ends lost 1 base and 6 bases respectively, with 9 bases between them. Germline CDR1 reads SGHTA; CDR2 reads FQGNSA. The CDR3 spans 13 residues. CDR3 residues: CASSLVSGDGYTF. Here the CDR3 DNA reads TGTGCCAGCAGCTTAGTATCGGGGGATGGCTACACCTTC.

The V and J genes are TRBV15 and TRBJ2-1; 9 bases fit TRBD1. V dropped 0 bases and J dropped 12; count of bases not matched to a gene: 9. Germline CDR1 LNHNV, CDR2 YYDKDF (reference sequence). CDR3 length: 15 amino acids. The CDR3 sequence is CATSRDGTGSNGQFF. CDR3 coding DNA: TGTGCCACCAGCAGAGATGGGACAGGGTCCAACGGGCAGTTCTTC.

The chain recombines TRBV7-8 with TRBJ2-2; TRBD2 agrees at 13 bases. Germline-derived CDR1 and CDR2 are SGHVS and FQNEAQ. This CDR3 has 16 residues. J was trimmed by 4 bases and V by 6 bases; bases with no gene match: 5. CDR3 protein: CASSQGTSGVTGELFF. DNA for the CDR3: TGTGCCAGCAGTCAAGGGACTAGCGGGGTCACCGGGGAGCTGTTTTTT.

The rearrangement joins TRBV5-1 to TRBJ1-5; D ambiguous. From germline, CDR1 is SGHRS and CDR2 YFSETQ. The CDR3 spans 14 residues. V was trimmed by 0 bases and J by 6 bases, leaving 10 bases between them. For the CDR3, the DNA is TGCGCCAGCAGCTTGGGCGGGATCGGTCAGCCCCAGCATTTT. Translated, it gives CASSLGGIGQPQHF.

CDR3 loop: CASRLLAGAGELFF. The CDR3 region has the DNA TGTGCCAGCAGACTACTAGCGGGAGCCGGGGAGCTGTTTTTT. The chain couples TRBV7-6 to TRBJ2-2, with 11 bases fitting TRBD2. Germline CDR1 SGHVS, CDR2 FNYEAQ. The CDR3 is 14 amino acids. J lost 6 bases, V lost 6 bases, and 3 bases had no gene match.

The J gene is TRBJ2-3, the V gene TRBV3-1 (or the pseudogene TRBV3-2); tentatively, D is TRBD2 (6 bases). Germline assignment: CDR1 LGHDT and CDR2 YNNKEL (reference sequence). Trimming removed 1 base at V and 2 bases at J, with 10 bases between. The CDR3 extends over 15 amino acids. The CDR3 protein is CASSQVGGFTDTQYF. As DNA, the CDR3 is TGTGCCAGCAGCCAAGTTGGGGGGTTCACAGATACGCAGTATTTT.

This chain uses TRBV9 with TRBJ2-3; D is uncertain. In germline, CDR1 is SGDLS, CDR2 YYNGEE. The germline V and J ends were trimmed by 4 bases and 5 bases, with 20 bases remaining between them. The CDR3 has 16 residues. DNA of the CDR3: TGTGCCAGCAGCCCCCCCGGGTATGTAGGTGAAGATACGCAGTATTTT. This gives the protein CASSPPGYVGEDTQYF.

The rearrangement uses TRBV2 and TRBJ1-5, with a tentative D call TRBD1 (5 bases). Trimming left V 5 bases short and J 7 bases short, with 12 bases between. CDR1 SNHLY and CDR2 FYNNEI come from the germline V gene. The CDR3 sequence is 13 residues long. The CDR3 reads CASSFRVGQPQHF. CDR3 bases: TGTGCCAGCAGTTTCAGGGTCGGGCAGCCCCAGCATTTT.